One sample yielded the 7 T cell receptor beta chains listed below, sequenced in a study of T-cell memory formation after mild COVID-19. TCRdb independently ran MiXCR on the 5' RACE reads; one entry per CDR3 protein. The sample shows hundreds of thousands of distinct CDR3 sequences, roughly 16% of them seen only once. Input material: PBMCs or a T cell subset sorted from them (not recorded which). These receptors were collected from a man aged 18 to 29 who had mild COVID-19 (a few samples of this study predate the infection). Cell type and time point are not known.

The chain joins TRBV14 to TRBJ1-1; D not resolved. The CDR3 is made up of 15 amino acids. The germline V gene has CDR1 SGHDN and CDR2 FVKESK. V was clipped by 1 base and J by 1 base, with 10 bases between them. Here the CDR3 DNA reads TGTGCCAGCAGCCAAGGGGTCCAGAGGAACACTGAAGCTTTCTTT. Amino acids: CASSQGVQRNTEAFF.

In this sample, this clonotype turned up many times. The chain combines TRBV28 with TRBJ2-5, with no clear D. The CDR3 length is 13 residues. Trimming shortened V by 7 bases and J by 1 base, and 10 bases separated the two germline ends. Germline V gene data show CDR1 as MDHEN and CDR2 as SYDVKM. The CDR3 DNA sequence: TGTGCCAGCAAAGAGGCAGTCCAAGAGACCCAGTACTTC. It encodes CASKEAVQETQYF.

This clonotype was observed a few times. This chain joins TRBV20-1 and TRBJ2-3, with 9 bases matching TRBD1. The trim removed 1 base at V and 6 bases at J, leaving 8 bases unmatched. This CDR3 spans 15 amino acids. Germline CDR1 DFQATT, CDR2 SNEGSKA (reference sequence). CDR3: CSARVGTGMGDTQYF. DNA for the CDR3: TGCAGTGCTAGAGTGGGGACAGGGATGGGCGATACGCAGTATTTT.

The V and J genes are TRBV15 and TRBJ2-3; D perhaps matches TRBD2 (5 bases). The CDR3 totals 16 residues. Germline CDR1 reads LNHNV; CDR2 reads YYDKDF (reference sequence). V lost 6 bases and J lost 4, with 20 bases in between. CDR3: CATSIDWSGLADTQYF. The CDR3 DNA reads TGTGCCACCAGTATAGATTGGAGCGGTCTAGCAGATACGCAGTATTTT.

The V gene is TRBV5-4, the J gene TRBJ1-1, with D unclear. The germline CDR1 and CDR2 sequences are SGHNT and YYREEE (reference sequence). CDR3 length equals 15 residues. Trimming left V 2 bases short and J 0 bases short, with 11 bases between. In DNA, the CDR3 is TGTGCCAGCAGCTTTGGTCCAAACATGAACACTGAAGCTTTCTTT. Protein sequence: CASSFGPNMNTEAFF.

This clonotype was counted ten times or more. CDR3 loop: CASSQEAPGGRNTEAFF. The CDR3 DNA reads TGCGCCAGCAGCCAAGAGGCGCCCGGGGGGCGGAACACTGAAGCTTTCTTT. The rearrangement links TRBV4-1 to TRBJ1-1, with TRBD1 as a possible D gene (6 bases). The CDR3 totals 17 residues. V was cut by 0 bases and J by 1 base, with 15 bases left in between. Germline CDR1 MGHRA, CDR2 YSYEKL.

This clonotype has a handful of counts. The chain combines TRBV7-6 with TRBJ2-2; D remains unclear. Trimming removed 3 bases at V and 4 bases at J, with 9 bases between. The CDR3 has 14 residues. Germline CDR1 and CDR2: SGHVS and FNYEAQ. CDR3 residues: CASSLDGATGELFF. The CDR3 DNA follows: TGTGCCAGCAGCTTGGACGGTGCCACCGGGGAGCTGTTTTTT.